Below, 27 T cell receptor beta chains from the same sample are listed, as sequenced in a study of shared clonotypes between healthy human individuals. Repertoires were generated with immunoSEQ multiplex PCR, while TCRdb's copy carries only in-frame clones and drops some. The sample holds about 2.4 million clones, 93% seen once. The sequenced sample was naive CD4+ T cells from PBMCs. Subset described: CD45RA+ positively selected. These receptors originate from a man between 18 and 35 years old in good health. Some clones in this sample may be carry-over from other donors' samples.

V gene TRBV7-2 combines with J gene TRBJ2-5; TRBD1 matches at 10 bases. The germline CDR1 and CDR2 sequences are SGHTA and FQGNSA. The CDR3 loop spans 15 amino acids. V lost 5 bases and J lost 1; bases outside the gene matches: 4. The CDR3 DNA reads TGTGCCAGCAGCACCGGGACAGGGGCCCAAGAGACCCAGTACTTC. This encodes CASSTGTGAQETQYF.

The V gene is TRBV10-3, the J gene TRBJ1-4; TRBD1 agrees at 12 bases. The germline V gene has CDR1 ENHRY and CDR2 SYGVKD. CDR3 length: 16 residues. Trimming removed 0 bases from V and 10 bases from J; junction bases left unmatched: 6. The CDR3 DNA reads TGTGCCATCAGTGAGTCGGGGACAGGGGGCAGCGGAAAACTGTTTTTT. The encoded protein is CAISESGTGGSGKLFF.

The chain uses TRBV19 and TRBJ1-1; 10 nucleotides line up with TRBD1. After removal of 6 bases from V and 3 bases from J, the junction contained 10 bases not matched to a gene. The germline V gene has CDR1 LNHDA and CDR2 SQIVND (reference sequence). The CDR3 sequence is 16 residues long. The CDR3 is CASRPRDRGTDTEAFF. DNA of the CDR3: TGTGCCAGTAGACCCAGGGACAGGGGCACGGACACTGAAGCTTTCTTT.

The chain uses TRBV7-2 and TRBJ2-5; D gene uncertain. Germline loops: CDR1 SGHTA, CDR2 FQGNSA. CDR3 length equals 15 residues. Trimming pared 1 base from V and 5 bases from J, leaving 14 bases between. The CDR3 reads CASSLVRGQTETQYF. CDR3 nucleotides: TGTGCCAGCAGCTTAGTCCGAGGCCAAACGGAGACCCAGTACTTC.

On this clone: The sample carries other DNA sequences with the same CDR3. The rearrangement uses TRBV7-3 and TRBJ2-7; 10 nucleotides line up with TRBD1. The ends lost 2 bases at V and 2 bases at J; junction bases unmatched: 3. Germline V CDR1 and CDR2: SGHTA, FQGTGA. The CDR3 contains 15 residues. The CDR3 protein is CASSLSGTGAYEQYF. CDR3 in DNA: TGTGCCAGCAGCTTATCCGGGACAGGGGCCTACGAGCAGTACTTC.

Turning to this clone: The sample holds other DNA sequences that translate to the same CDR3. The V call is TRBV7-6, the J call TRBJ1-1, with 7 bases that match TRBD1. The CDR3 is made up of 15 amino acids. Trimming removed 0 bases from V and 0 bases from J; junction bases left unmatched: 1. CDR1 SGHVS and CDR2 FNYEAQ come from the germline V gene. The CDR3 loop is CASSLAGTVNTEAFF. The DNA for the CDR3 is TGTGCCAGCAGCTTAGCCGGGACAGTGAACACTGAAGCTTTCTTT.

The chain combines TRBV7-9 with TRBJ1-1, with D maybe TRBD1 (6 bases). The V and J ends lost 7 bases and 7 bases respectively, with 19 bases between them. This CDR3 is built from 14 residues. Germline CDR1 SEHNR, CDR2 FQNEAQ (reference sequence). DNA of the CDR3: TGTGCCAGCACCGTTACAACAGGGTTGCTTGAAGCTTTCTTT. This codes for CASTVTTGLLEAFF.

V usage is TRBV7-3 and J usage is TRBJ2-3; D call uncertain. The V end lost 5 bases, the J end lost 2 bases, and 8 bases lay between the germline ends. The CDR3 length is 13 residues. Germline loops: CDR1 SGHTA, CDR2 FQGTGA. The CDR3 sequence: CASSHAYTDTQYF. CDR3 sequence (DNA): TGTGCCAGCAGCCATGCCTACACAGATACGCAGTATTTT.

Comment on this clone: Other DNA sequences of this sample code for an identical CDR3. This sequence joins TRBV5-6 and TRBJ1-1; D ambiguous. Trimming removed 1 base at V and 0 bases at J, with 7 bases between. The CDR3 totals 14 residues. The germline V gene encodes CDR1 SGHDT and CDR2 YYEEEE. The CDR3 region has the DNA TGTGCCAGCAGCTTGCGGGGATTGAACACTGAAGCTTTCTTT. Its translation: CASSLRGLNTEAFF.

This clone was seen just once. This sequence joins TRBV28 and TRBJ2-7; D uncertain. V was cut by 6 bases and J by 3 bases, with 12 bases left in between. Germline CDR1 reads MDHEN; CDR2 reads SYDVKM. This CDR3 is built from 13 residues. CDR3 protein: CASRLGSGYEQYF. The CDR3 coding sequence is TGTGCCAGCAGATTGGGTAGTGGCTACGAGCAGTACTTC.

The rearrangement uses TRBV7-2 and TRBJ2-1, with D unclear. V shed 1 base and J shed 4 bases, with 8 bases lying between them. The CDR3 runs to 14 residues. The V gene's germline CDR1 is SGHTA and CDR2 FQGNSA. In DNA form, the CDR3 reads TGTGCCAGCAGCTTAGTAGGTAGGTACAATGAGCAGTTCTTC. Encoded protein: CASSLVGRYNEQFF.

V is TRBV5-1 and J is TRBJ2-1, with TRBD2 matching 11 bases. V gave up 4 bases and J gave up 0 bases; unmatched junction bases: 12. CDR1 is SGHRS and CDR2 is YFSETQ in the germline V gene. This CDR3 is 19 amino acids long. The CDR3 region has the DNA TGCGCCAGCAGCGATCGGGGACTAGCGGCTCCCAGCTCCTACAATGAGCAGTTCTTC. Translated: CASSDRGLAAPSSYNEQFF.

The V call is TRBV18, the J call TRBJ2-2; no firm D call. V gave up 5 bases and J gave up 5 bases, with 15 bases separating them. This CDR3 spans 15 amino acids. The germline gives CDR1 KGHSH, CDR2 LQKENI. The CDR3 DNA is TGTGCCAGCTCATATCAGGCTTCGGCAACCGGGGAGCTGTTTTTT. Translation gives CASSYQASATGELFF.

The chain recombines TRBV6-1 with TRBJ1-1, with no clear D. The CDR3 covers 15 residues. V lost 1 base to trimming and J lost 0 bases, with 9 bases between them. Germline V CDR1 and CDR2: MNHNS, SASEGT. DNA of the CDR3: TGTGCCAGCAGTGAAGGGACCAACTTGAACACTGAAGCTTTCTTT. It yields the protein CASSEGTNLNTEAFF.

The chain uses TRBV29-1 and TRBJ2-1; 12 bases map to TRBD2. Germline loops: CDR1 SQVTM, CDR2 ANQGSEA. With 4 bases clipped from V and 8 bases from J, the junction kept 9 bases outside the gene matches. The CDR3 has 15 amino acids. The CDR3: CSVGRRLAGVYEQFF. CDR3 in DNA: TGCAGCGTTGGACGGAGACTAGCGGGAGTGTATGAGCAGTTCTTC.

The J gene is TRBJ2-7, the V gene TRBV25-1, with TRBD1 matching 8 bases. Germline CDR1 MGHDK, CDR2 SYGVNS. V lost 5 bases and J lost 9; bases outside the gene matches: 12. The CDR3 runs 14 residues. CDR3 loop: CASSPDRGVLPQYF. The CDR3 coding sequence is TGTGCCAGCAGTCCTGACAGGGGTGTGCTCCCGCAGTACTTC.

On this clone itself: Compared with germline, one end of the junction differs, possibly owing to a read error. The gene calls are TRBV4-3 and TRBJ1-2, with D maybe TRBD1 (6 bases). The CDR3 totals 15 residues. The germline V gene encodes CDR1 LGHNA and CDR2 YSLEER. CDR3 nucleotides: TGCGCCAGCGGCCAAGTCTTTTCAGGGGACTATGGCTACACCTTC. It yields the protein CASGQVFSGDYGYTF.

This clone was seen just once. The V call is TRBV5-6, the J call TRBJ1-1; D uncertain. This CDR3 contains 14 residues. CDR1 is SGHDT and CDR2 is YYEEEE in the germline V gene. Trimming stripped 0 bases from V and 5 bases from J, with 11 bases between. As DNA, the CDR3 is TGTGCCAGCAGCTTGGATATGTTTCGGACTGAAGCTTTCTTT. It yields the protein CASSLDMFRTEAFF.

This sequence joins TRBV19 and TRBJ1-1; TRBD1 matches at 9 bases. The CDR3 totals 17 residues. The germline gives CDR1 LNHDA, CDR2 SQIVND (reference sequence). V was pared by 7 bases and J by 1 base, with 13 bases of the junction left unmatched. The CDR3 sequence: CASTRIPGQGSNTEAFF. The CDR3 DNA follows: TGTGCCAGTACTCGAATTCCGGGACAGGGCTCGAACACTGAAGCTTTCTTT.

V gene TRBV5-6 combines with J gene TRBJ2-7, with a tentative D call TRBD2 (6 bases). This CDR3 has 12 residues. Looked up from germline, CDR1 is SGHDT and CDR2 is YYEEEE. Trimming took off 4 bases at V and 6 bases at J, with 11 bases between the two ends. The CDR3 sequence: CASSRFGSEQYF. DNA for the CDR3: TGTGCCAGCAGCCGTTTCGGGAGCGAGCAGTACTTC.

In its sample, this clone was seen once. The chain employs TRBV5-1 and TRBJ1-2; D remains ambiguous. With 0 bases removed from V and 4 bases from J, the gap between germline ends came to 22 bases. The CDR3 covers 18 residues. Germline values: CDR1 SGHRS, CDR2 YFSETQ. CDR3 sequence (DNA): TGCGCCAGCAGCTTGGGCTATAGTAGACACCCAGAGGGCTATGGCTACACCTTC. Translating it yields CASSLGYSRHPEGYGYTF.

This clone has a single count. The chain couples TRBV28 to TRBJ2-1; maybe TRBD2 (6 bases). The V end was cut by 5 bases, the J end by 3 bases, with 17 bases between. CDR3 length: 16 residues. CDR1 is MDHEN, CDR2 SYDVKM, per germline. CDR3 protein: CASSLLIGSGYNEQFF. The CDR3 bases are TGTGCCAGCAGTCTACTAATTGGTAGCGGCTACAATGAGCAGTTCTTC.

The chain links TRBV28 to TRBJ2-2; D gene uncertain. The V end lost 7 bases, the J end lost 0 bases, and 15 bases lay between the germline ends. This CDR3 comprises 16 residues. Germline CDR1 MDHEN, CDR2 SYDVKM. CDR3 loop: CASTPSLASNTGELFF. In DNA form, the CDR3 reads TGTGCCAGCACCCCCTCCTTGGCCTCGAACACCGGGGAGCTGTTTTTT.

The chain has TRBV5-1 and TRBJ2-5; maybe TRBD2 (7 bases). Germline CDR1 reads SGHRS; CDR2 reads YFSETQ. This CDR3 region has 16 residues. V lost 3 bases and J lost 1, with 16 bases in between. The CDR3 nucleotides are TGCGCCAGCAGCTCCGGGGGCGGGAGTGTCCAAGAGACCCAGTACTTC. Translating it yields CASSSGGGSVQETQYF.

The CDR3: CASSWGVPQVTGELFF. The CDR3 coding sequence is TGTGCCAGCAGCTGGGGAGTCCCCCAGGTCACCGGGGAGCTGTTTTTT. The chain has TRBV5-4 and TRBJ2-2, with D perhaps matching TRBD2 (5 bases). The CDR3 loop spans 16 amino acids. Trimming stripped 3 bases from V and 4 bases from J, with 16 bases between. Germline V gene sequence: CDR1 SGHNT, CDR2 YYREEE (reference sequence). Full variable domain (remainder filled in from reference TRBV5-4 and TRBJ2-2): ETGVTQSPTHLIKTRGQQVTLRCSSQSGHNTVSWYQQALGQGPQFIFQYYREEENGRGNFPPRFSGLQFPNYSSELNVNALELDDSALYLCASSWGVPQVTGELFFGEGSRLTVL.

The chain is built from TRBV10-1 and TRBJ2-1, with 9 positions matching TRBD2. J lost 8 bases, V lost 6 bases, and 11 bases had no gene match. The CDR3 extends over 15 amino acids. Germline V lookup: CDR1 WNHNN, CDR2 SYGVQD (reference sequence). The CDR3 loop is CASSGPGLAGDEQFF. CDR3 DNA: TGCGCCAGCAGCGGCCCGGGACTAGCTGGCGATGAGCAGTTCTTC.

The CDR3 reads CASSPFQGLGEQFF. DNA for the CDR3: TGTGCCAGCAGCCCCTTTCAGGGTCTTGGTGAGCAGTTCTTC. The chain has TRBV11-2 and TRBJ2-1; D is perhaps TRBD1 (5 bases). The CDR3 loop spans 14 amino acids. Trimming removed 5 bases at V and 9 bases at J, with 17 bases between. The V gene's germline CDR1 is SGHAT and CDR2 FQNNGV. The full variable domain, in which reference TRBV11-2 and TRBJ2-1 provide the parts outside the CDR3, is EAGVAQSPRYKIIEKRQSVAFWCNPISGHATLYWYQQILGQGPKLLIQFQNNGVVDDSQLPKDRFSAERLKGVDSTLKIQPAKLEDSAVYLCASSPFQGLGEQFFGPGTRLTVL.